Included here is one T cell receptor (beta chain) sequence, with context. This clonotype was observed a handful of times. Which antigen it targets is not known. No base quality values were provided; no much bigger clone lies one nucleotide off. This record comes from a study of neurological immune-mediated disorders (dated by TCRdb to between 2018 and 2021). For the wider study: Among the 35 or so multiple sclerosis patients, relapsing-remitting MS was present in approximately 31 and secondary progressive MS was present in 3. Using UMI-based sequencing, the study compared peripheral blood TCR-beta repertoires from patients with HTLV-I-associated myelopathy (HAM/TSP), patients with multiple sclerosis, and healthy controls. The roughly 99 TCR-beta libraries covered PBMC samples along with longitudinal samples, technical triplicates, and paired sorted CD4+ and CD8+ T-cell subsets. Each longitudinal HAM/TSP and healthy donor was sampled at 3 time-points spaced at about 3-45 month intervals. The cohort was made up of about 66 subjects, consisting of some 15 HAM/TSP patients, about 34 multiple sclerosis patients and around 20 healthy controls.

Points the paper makes about the study in general: Repertoires from 18 of 34 MS patients were grouped by phylogenetic analysis into a cluster of related CDR3 sequences, suggesting a possible repertoire-level signature. No association of the MS cluster with clinical or MRI features was observed, and the need for larger cohorts was stated by the authors. TCR clonal expansion was highest in HAM/TSP patients and lowest in MS patients, with MS patients falling below even healthy controls. Across subjects, expanded clones never shared an identical CDR3 amino acid sequence, which suggests that the TCR-beta repertoires in every group were private.

cDNA synthesis used template-switch 5'RACE with a primer carrying a 10-nucleotide random unique molecular identifier tagging each TCR transcript. Every sequencing run covered 15-18 subjects and yielded more than 180 million TCR-beta sequences. The RNeasy kit was used for extraction of total RNA. The KAPA Real-time Library Amplification kit was used to amplify TCR-beta VDJ regions with primers for the TCR constant region and the 5'RACE anchor. Sample indexes and Illumina adaptors were added in a first PCR, and a second PCR then increased library yield. After Ampure bead purification, the roughly 650 bp TCR product was size-selected on a 2% E-gel SizeSelection system. Library quality was checked on a Bioanalyzer, concentration was measured with Qubit, and libraries were quantified with the Kapa Library Quantification kit before pooling. An Illumina HiSeq 2500 sequenced the libraries paired-end 2 x 150 bp. To increase sequence diversity, about 24-32% phiX was spiked into each library pool. In the authors' own workflow: The quality-filtered reads were processed with the UMI-based MiGEC pipeline, whose error correction step removed more than 80% of the raw TCR sequences. IMGT germline references were used for aligning VDJ genes, and each clonotype was defined as a unique CDR3 amino acid sequence together with its V-J genes. Clonal expansion, Shannon diversity, and CDR3 relatedness (CalcPairwiseDistances, ClusterSamples) were evaluated with VDJtools, and phylogenetic trees were built with CLCbio workbench. Expanded clones were defined as having at least 8 unique UMIs, based on coefficient-of-variation modelling across technical triplicates. The public reads were run again by TCRdb, first through fastp at Q25 and then through MiXCR, and only productive beta chains were kept. All rows with the same CDR3 protein become a single entry with the most common DNA and genes. These V and J calls are TCRdb output, not the study's own analysis. The sample profile shows about 84,000 distinct CDR3 sequences; 3.5% to 4.5% of them were found once. Around 5.8% of the sample comes from the top ten.

This specimen's time point label, interpreted: longitudinal time-point 3. For the unsorted PBMC libraries, 2 million PBMCs were stored in RNAlater at -80 degrees C until RNA extraction and were used to generate the libraries. Multiple sclerosis patients were enrolled in a US clinical protocol evaluating disease progression by magnetic resonance imaging. PBMCs were separated from peripheral blood using Ficoll-Hypaque density gradient centrifugation and then cryopreserved in liquid nitrogen. Taken from the germline V gene, the CDR1 and CDR2 loops are KGHSH and LQKENI. V lost 3 bases and J lost 3 bases, and the count of bases not matched to a germline gene is 6. The CDR3 goes from the cysteine to the phenylalanine over 15 residues. The CDR3 DNA has 45 bases and is translated from base 1.

This receptor was obtained from a woman aged 55-70 years with multiple sclerosis. Sequenced sample: PBMCs. The rearrangement joined TRBV18 to TRBJ1-1; 8 of the junction bases match TRBD1. The CDR3 here reads CASSPQGARDTEAFF. The sequence in DNA is TGTGCCAGCTCACCCCAGGGGGCAAGGGACACTGAAGCTTTCTTT.